The rows below give T cell receptor beta chains drawn from one sample of a study of T cells in narcolepsy. The data were produced by immunoSEQ multiplex PCR, yet TCRdb's version contains in-frame clones alone and is incomplete. The sample has 26,000 or so clones; approximately 78% are singletons. The sequenced material came from CD45RA- memory CD4+ T cells from PBMCs. Receptors originate from a human donor with narcolepsy. Both conserved end residues are part of each CDR3. D genes are given only for firm matches.

d_call	v_call	j_call	cdr3_aa	cdr3_nt
TRBD1	TRBV29-1	TRBJ1-5	CSVDEQGGYQPQHF	TGCAGCGTCGATGAACAGGGGGGTTATCAGCCCCAGCATTTT
.	TRBV19	TRBJ2-5	CASSISAGSQETQYF	TGTGCCAGTAGTATATCGGCAGGATCCCAAGAGACCCAGTACTTC
.	TRBV4-3	TRBJ2-5	CASSQEGTFQETQYF	TGCGCCAGCAGCCAAGAGGGGACTTTCCAAGAGACCCAGTACTTC
.	TRBV7-2	TRBJ1-4	CASSLSQEEKLFF	TGTGCCAGCAGCTTATCCCAGGAGGAAAAACTGTTTTTT
TRBD1	TRBV7-3	TRBJ2-2	CASSPTGTGSGELFF	TGTGCCAGCAGCCCCACCGGGACAGGGTCCGGGGAGCTGTTTTTT
TRBD1	TRBV19	TRBJ2-5	CASSISQGARQTQYF	TGTGCCAGTAGTATTAGTCAGGGGGCGAGGCAGACCCAGTACTTC
TRBD1	TRBV11-2	TRBJ1-6	CATSGGMYSPLHF	TGTGCCACTTCAGGGGGCATGTATTCACCCCTCCACTTT
.	TRBV7-2	TRBJ2-6	CASSLSGTRSGANVLTF	TGTGCCAGCAGCTTATCGGGGACCCGCTCTGGGGCCAACGTCCTGACTTTC
TRBD2	TRBV4-1	TRBJ2-5	CASSQVLSGRGGGQETQYF	TGCGCCAGCAGCCAAGTTCTATCAGGGCGCGGGGGGGGGCAAGAGACCCAGTACTTC
.	TRBV9	TRBJ2-5	CASSVAFSGQETQYF	TGTGCCAGCAGCGTAGCTTTTAGTGGTCAAGAGACCCAGTACTTC
TRBD1	TRBV30	TRBJ1-2	CAWTPDGGGGYGYTF	TGTGCCTGGACACCCGACGGAGGGGGCGGCTATGGCTACACCTTC
.	TRBV29-1	TRBJ2-1	CSVGGRSGYNEQFF	TGCAGCGTTGGGGGCAGGTCGGGATACAATGAGCAGTTCTTC
TRBD1	TRBV4-2	TRBJ2-5	CASSQDPTGGGETQYF	TGTGCCAGCAGCCAAGATCCTACAGGGGGCGGGGAGACCCAGTACTTC
TRBD1	TRBV7-8	TRBJ1-1	CASSLWGRGLDTEAFF	TGTGCCAGCAGCTTATGGGGCAGGGGGCTCGACACTGAAGCTTTCTTT
.	TRBV5-1	TRBJ1-1	CASSLELSGENTEAFF	TGCGCCAGCAGCTTGGAGTTGTCAGGAGAGAACACTGAAGCTTTCTTT
TRBD1	TRBV7-8	TRBJ2-5	CASSPEGQLGETPYF	TGTGCCAGCAGCCCAGAGGGACAGCTTGGAGAGACCCCGTACTTC
.	TRBV29-1	TRBJ2-5	CSVVRTLTQETQYF	TGCAGCGTTGTCCGGACTCTCACCCAGGAGACCCAGTACTTC
TRBD1	TRBV14	TRBJ1-4	CASSHHLRDRDEKLFF	TGTGCCAGCAGCCACCATCTTCGGGACAGAGATGAAAAACTGTTTTTT
TRBD2	TRBV7-9	TRBJ2-5	CASSLGTSGGQETQYF	TGTGCCAGCAGCTTAGGAACTAGCGGGGGGCAAGAGACCCAGTACTTC
.	TRBV5-1	TRBJ2-7	CASSFSPGTQSYEQYF	TGCGCCAGCAGCTTTTCTCCGGGGACGCAGTCCTACGAGCAGTACTTC
.	TRBV30	TRBJ2-1	CAWSVSLGWGGAIYNEQFF	TGTGCCTGGAGTGTATCGTTAGGGTGGGGGGGGGCTATCTACAATGAGCAGTTCTTC
.	TRBV10-3	TRBJ1-2	CAISSLNYGYTF	TGTGCCATCAGTTCGTTGAACTATGGCTACACCTTC
.	TRBV10-1	TRBJ2-5	CASSGSRQETQYF	TGCGCCAGCAGTGGGTCGAGACAAGAGACCCAGTACTTC